A single sample is the source of the 16 T cell receptor beta chains below, sequenced in a study of blood T cell repertoires in COVID-19. Profiled with immunoSEQ multiplex PCR; TCRdb holds only in-frame clones, not every one. The sample yields about 410,000 clones, 90% seen once. Input material: PBMCs or T cells enriched from blood (not recorded which). Receptors were obtained from a man younger than 35 who had recovered from COVID-19.

The chain uses TRBV10-3 and TRBJ1-2, with a weak D call TRBD1 (5 bases). The germline gives CDR1 ENHRY, CDR2 SYGVKD. The CDR3 covers 13 residues. V was cut by 3 bases and J by 5 bases, with 10 bases left in between. The CDR3 coding sequence is TGTGCCATCAGTGAAGGGGAGGTATATGGCTACACCTTC. Translated: CAISEGEVYGYTF.

There are a few counts of this clone. The rearrangement joins TRBV27 to TRBJ1-2, with D tentatively TRBD1 (5 bases). Deletions cut 6 bases from V and 7 bases from J, with 15 bases between. Germline loops: CDR1 MNHEY, CDR2 SMNVEV (reference sequence). The CDR3 length is 13 residues. The CDR3 nucleotides read TGTGCCAGCAGCCCGGGGGGGATAAGTGGCTACACCTTC. Translation: CASSPGGISGYTF.

This chain connects TRBV7-6 to TRBJ1-5, with TRBD1 matching 8 bases. Germline V gives CDR1 SGHVS, CDR2 FNYEAQ. The V and J ends lost 3 bases and 5 bases, in that order; junction bases with no gene match: 3. The CDR3 is 14 residues long. DNA of the CDR3: TGTGCCAGCAGCTTGGACAGGGTGGATCAGCCCCAGCATTTT. Translated: CASSLDRVDQPQHF.

Here the CDR3 reads CASSLMDPGREKLFF. The DNA of the CDR3 is TGCGCCAGCAGCTTAATGGATCCGGGTCGGGAAAAACTGTTTTTT. The chain links TRBV5-1 to TRBJ1-4; D remains unclear. Germline V gene lookup returns CDR1 SGHRS and CDR2 YFSETQ. This CDR3 is 15 amino acids long. V was trimmed by 2 bases and J by 8 bases, leaving 16 bases between them.

The chain recombines TRBV24-1 with TRBJ1-2, with D maybe TRBD1 (6 bases). The V end was cut by 3 bases, the J end by 3 bases, with 10 bases between. The CDR3 spans 14 residues. Germline V CDR1 and CDR2: KGHDR, SFDVKD. DNA for the CDR3: TGTGCCACCAGTGATCTGGACAGAGACTATGGCTACACCTTC. It yields the protein CATSDLDRDYGYTF.

The chain employs TRBV6-5 and TRBJ1-2; a weak D match, TRBD1 (6 bases). This CDR3 is 15 amino acids long. CDR1 and CDR2 (germline): MNHEY, SVGAGI. Trimming removed 0 bases from V and 4 bases from J, with 12 bases in between. In DNA form, the CDR3 reads TGTGCCAGCAGTTACTCGAGGGGGTCTGGCTATGGCTACACCTTC. Protein: CASSYSRGSGYGYTF.

This sequence joins TRBV7-2 and TRBJ1-2; the D gene is possibly TRBD1 (5 bases). With 5 bases removed from V and 4 bases from J, the gap between germline ends came to 17 bases. CDR1 is SGHTA, CDR2 FQGNSA, per germline. The CDR3 is 15 amino acids. The chain's CDR3 is CASSQMDIQLYGYTF. In nucleotides, the CDR3 is TGTGCCAGCAGCCAAATGGACATCCAACTCTATGGCTACACCTTC.

The chain recombines TRBV3-1 (or the pseudogene TRBV3-2) with TRBJ2-1; 7 bases fit TRBD2. CDR1 and CDR2 (germline): LGHDT, YNNKEL (reference sequence). V trimming: 2 bases; J trimming: 5 bases; junction bases outside the gene matches: 12. This CDR3 comprises 17 residues. CDR3 nucleotide sequence: TGTGCCAGCAGCCAATTCCCTCCTAGCGGCGTAAACAATGAGCAGTTCTTC. As protein: CASSQFPPSGVNNEQFF.

The rearrangement uses TRBV25-1 and TRBJ2-5; 9 bases fit TRBD1. With V trimmed by 6 bases and J by 6 bases, 5 bases remained unmatched. Germline assignment: CDR1 MGHDK and CDR2 SYGVNS. This CDR3 has 13 residues. In nucleotides, the CDR3 is TGTGCCAGCAGGGTGGGGACAGGGAAGACCCAGTACTTC. It is translated as CASRVGTGKTQYF.

The chain is built from TRBV5-1 and TRBJ2-1; the match to TRBD2 covers 12 bases. The CDR3 contains 15 residues. The germline V gene has CDR1 SGHRS and CDR2 YFSETQ. Trimming removed 4 bases from V and 9 bases from J; junction bases left unmatched: 8. The CDR3 coding sequence is TGCGCCAGCAGCGAGACTAGCGGGAGAGGGGGTGAGCAGTTCTTC. Protein: CASSETSGRGGEQFF.

V usage is TRBV5-6 and J usage is TRBJ1-4; tentative D call: TRBD1 (6 bases). V lost 4 bases to trimming and J lost 3 bases, with 16 bases between them. The germline gives CDR1 SGHDT, CDR2 YYEEEE. The CDR3 is 16 residues long. The CDR3 DNA follows: TGTGCCAGCAGCGCGACAGGCGGTTCGCCTAATGAAAAACTGTTTTTT. The encoded protein is CASSATGGSPNEKLFF.

This sequence joins TRBV7-3 and TRBJ2-1; 8 bases match TRBD2. The CDR3 totals 14 residues. The germline V gene has CDR1 SGHTA and CDR2 FQGTGA. V lost 5 bases and J lost 4; bases outside the gene matches: 4. The CDR3 bases are TGTGCCAGCAGCCTTATAGCGGGGTACAATGAGCAGTTCTTC. This translates into CASSLIAGYNEQFF.

This chain uses TRBV28 with TRBJ2-2; 13 bases map to TRBD2. This CDR3 comprises 17 residues. V trimming: 3 bases; J trimming: 4 bases; junction bases outside the gene matches: 5. CDR1 MDHEN and CDR2 SYDVKM come from the germline V gene. CDR3 DNA: TGTGCCAGCAGTTTCCTGGGACTAGCGGGATTCACCGGGGAGCTGTTTTTT. Its protein is CASSFLGLAGFTGELFF.

The V gene is TRBV7-3, the J gene TRBJ1-3; no firm D call. The CDR3 runs 14 residues. Germline CDR1 and CDR2: SGHTA and FQGTGA. V was cut by 3 bases and J by 4 bases, with 10 bases left in between. The CDR3 coding sequence is TGTGCCAGCAGCTTGGCGGCAGCCGGAAACACCATATATTTT. This gives the protein CASSLAAAGNTIYF.

The chain joins TRBV5-6 to TRBJ2-7; tentative D call: TRBD2 (5 bases). CDR1 and CDR2 from the germline V gene are SGHDT and YYEEEE. V was trimmed by 2 bases and J by 3 bases, leaving 12 bases between them. The CDR3 runs 14 residues. Here the CDR3 reads CASSFLKGGYEQYF. The CDR3 DNA reads TGTGCCAGCAGCTTTTTGAAAGGAGGCTACGAGCAGTACTTC.

The chain carries TRBV5-4 and TRBJ1-2; 12 bases are shared with TRBD1. V lost 3 bases and J lost 6; bases outside the gene matches: 6. Looked up from germline, CDR1 is SGHNT and CDR2 is YYREEE (reference sequence). CDR3 length: 15 residues. CDR3 sequence reads: CASSSGGQGADGYTF. CDR3 DNA sequence: TGTGCCAGCAGCTCGGGGGGACAGGGGGCCGATGGCTACACCTTC.